Presented here are 27 T cell receptor beta chains from one specimen sequenced in a study of T cell responses to AZD1222 COVID-19 vaccine. Profiling relied on immunoSEQ multiplex PCR, and the TCRdb table lists in-frame clones only, not all of them. The sample yields 150,000 or so clones, roughly 90% seen once. This sample comprised peripheral blood, obtained on day 0 of AZD1222 vaccination. The receptors come from an adult in good health.

In DNA, the CDR3 is TGTGCCAGCAGCGGTGGACAGGGACATAATGAGGGCTACACCTTC. Amino acids: CASSGGQGHNEGYTF. The gene calls are TRBV9 and TRBJ1-2; 8 positions match TRBD1. The CDR3 is 15 residues long. Germline values: CDR1 SGDLS, CDR2 YYNGEE. V lost 3 bases and J lost 8; bases outside the gene matches: 12.

J is TRBJ2-1 and V is TRBV7-2; TRBD1 might be the D (6 bases). CDR1 is SGHTA, CDR2 FQGNSA, per germline. The CDR3 has 15 amino acids. V was trimmed by 3 bases and J by 5 bases, leaving 14 bases between them. CDR3 amino acids: CASSLATGNHNEQFF. The CDR3 nucleotides are TGTGCCAGCAGCTTGGCTACAGGGAATCACAATGAGCAGTTCTTC.

The V and J genes are TRBV28 and TRBJ1-1, with 7 bases aligning to TRBD1. The V gene end was trimmed by 5 bases and the J gene end by 4 bases; junction bases not matched to a gene: 7. Germline CDR1 reads MDHEN; CDR2 reads SYDVKM. This CDR3 contains 14 residues. CDR3 residues: CASSTASGGTEAFF. The CDR3 coding sequence is TGTGCCAGCAGTACCGCGTCAGGGGGCACTGAAGCTTTCTTT.

This clone is a singleton in its sample. CDR3 residues: CASSLSPHTEAFF. The CDR3 DNA is TGTGCCAGCAGTTTATCCCCTCACACTGAAGCTTTCTTT. The chain employs TRBV27 and TRBJ1-1; D is unresolved. Per the germline V gene, CDR1 is MNHEY and CDR2 is SMNVEV (reference sequence). This CDR3 contains 13 residues. V dropped 0 bases and J dropped 3 bases, with 5 bases sitting between them.

The chain recombines TRBV30 with TRBJ2-7; 7 bases agree with TRBD2. V shed 0 bases, J shed 6 bases, and the junction held 14 bases outside the gene matches. This CDR3 contains 16 residues. The germline V gene encodes CDR1 GTSNPN and CDR2 SVGIG (reference sequence). CDR3: CAWSVRGVPSPSEQYF. CDR3 DNA: TGTGCCTGGAGTGTTCGGGGGGTCCCGAGCCCCAGCGAGCAGTACTTC.

The genes are TRBV28 and TRBJ1-2, with 10 nucleotides matching TRBD1. CDR3 length: 14 residues. Germline V gives CDR1 MDHEN, CDR2 SYDVKM. Losses at the gene ends were 6 bases for V and 5 bases for J; bases not matched to a gene: 6. CDR3: CASRPPGQGYGYTF. DNA for the CDR3: TGTGCCAGCAGACCGCCGGGACAGGGGTATGGCTACACCTTC.

The chain has TRBV27 and TRBJ1-6; D is uncertain. Germline loops: CDR1 MNHEY, CDR2 SMNVEV (reference sequence). The CDR3 loop spans 14 amino acids. V was cut by 7 bases and J by 1 base, with 8 bases left in between. The CDR3 bases are TGTGCCAGCAAAACACCGTCCTATAATTCACCCCTCCACTTT. Residues: CASKTPSYNSPLHF.

The J gene is TRBJ1-1, the V gene TRBV5-1, with D possibly matching TRBD1 (5 bases). V lost 0 bases, J lost 4 bases, and 16 bases lay in between. The CDR3 extends over 16 amino acids. From germline, CDR1 is SGHRS and CDR2 YFSETQ. The CDR3: CASSLDNPGRGTEAFF. In nucleotides, the CDR3 is TGCGCCAGCAGCTTGGATAATCCCGGGAGGGGCACTGAAGCTTTCTTT.

This chain joins TRBV5-6 and TRBJ1-2; D is ambiguous. The CDR3 is made up of 14 amino acids. From germline, CDR1 is SGHDT and CDR2 YYEEEE. V was cut by 6 bases and J by 5 bases, with 17 bases left in between. CDR3 residues: CASINTGSVYGYTF. The CDR3 bases are TGTGCCAGCATTAACACGGGAAGTGTTTATGGCTACACCTTC.

The chain joins TRBV27 to TRBJ1-6, with 7 bases aligning to TRBD1. The CDR3 totals 15 residues. Germline V lookup: CDR1 MNHEY, CDR2 SMNVEV (reference sequence). Trimming at V came to 6 bases and at J to 7 bases, leaving 9 bases not matched to a gene. CDR3 region: CASSVGQAINSPLHF. In DNA, the CDR3 is TGTGCCAGCAGCGTCGGACAGGCCATCAATTCACCCCTCCACTTT.

V and J are TRBV9 and TRBJ2-1; a possible D gene is TRBD2 (5 bases). The germline gives CDR1 SGDLS, CDR2 YYNGEE. V was pared by 3 bases and J by 4 bases, with 14 bases between. The CDR3 has 15 amino acids. CDR3: CASSGERRGYNEQFF. The DNA for the CDR3 is TGTGCCAGCAGCGGGGAACGTCGGGGTTACAATGAGCAGTTCTTC.

V and J are TRBV24-1 and TRBJ2-1; D possibly corresponds to TRBD1 (6 bases). The V gene lost 3 bases and the J gene lost 5 bases, with 10 bases spanning the gap. Germline lookup yields CDR1 KGHDR and CDR2 SFDVKD. This CDR3 contains 14 residues. CDR3 residues: CATSDKDRNNEQFF. CDR3 in DNA: TGTGCCACCAGTGATAAGGACAGAAACAATGAGCAGTTCTTC.

The chain combines TRBV5-1 with TRBJ1-3, with D hard to call. CDR1 and CDR2 from the germline V gene are SGHRS and YFSETQ. V lost 0 bases and J lost 0, with 7 bases in between. This CDR3 region has 15 residues. The CDR3, as DNA: TGCGCCAGCAGCTTGGGAGGAAACTCTGGAAACACCATATATTTT. It specifies CASSLGGNSGNTIYF.

This clone appeared a single time. The chain recombines TRBV9 with TRBJ2-2; D is uncertain. V was cut by 0 bases and J by 0 bases, with 9 bases left in between. Per germline, CDR1 SGDLS and CDR2 YYNGEE. The CDR3 length is 16 residues. The CDR3 region has the DNA TGTGCCAGCAGCGTAGAACTTTTTTCGAACACCGGGGAGCTGTTTTTT. It yields the protein CASSVELFSNTGELFF. The whole variable domain, filled in from reference TRBV9 and TRBJ2-2, reads DSGVTQTPKHLITATGQRVTLRCSPRSGDLSVYWYQQSLDQGLQFLIQYYNGEERAKGNILERFSAQQFPDLHSELNLSSLELGDSALYFCASSVELFSNTGELFFGEGSRLTVL.

The J gene is TRBJ2-7, the V gene TRBV7-9; D may match TRBD1 or TRBD2 (5 bases each). The CDR3 sequence is 14 residues long. Between the trimmed V and J ends, which lost 5 bases and 2 bases, there was a span of 13 bases. Germline loops: CDR1 SEHNR, CDR2 FQNEAQ (reference sequence). CDR3 residues: CASSPRDRAYEQYF. The DNA for the CDR3 is TGTGCCAGCAGCCCCCGGGACCGAGCCTACGAGCAGTACTTC.

V and J are TRBV10-3 and TRBJ2-7, with TRBD2 matching 9 bases. The junction had 7 bases not matched to a gene; V was cut back by 10 bases and J by 0 bases. Germline values: CDR1 ENHRY, CDR2 SYGVKD. CDR3 size: 14 residues. CDR3 in DNA: TGTGCCAGCACCCTAGCGGGATCCTCCTACGAGCAGTACTTC. The encoded protein is CASTLAGSSYEQYF.

This clone was observed a handful of times. This chain uses TRBV14 with TRBJ2-7; D perhaps matches TRBD2 (6 bases). Germline loops: CDR1 SGHDN, CDR2 FVKESK. V lost 4 bases and J 3 bases, leaving 16 bases between the germline ends. The CDR3 has 15 amino acids. CDR3 sequence reads: CASSPLGLSVYEQYF. The CDR3 DNA is TGTGCCAGCAGCCCGTTGGGACTGTCAGTCTACGAGCAGTACTTC.

The gene calls are TRBV4-1 and TRBJ1-3; D is uncertain. This CDR3 is 14 amino acids long. Germline V gene lookup returns CDR1 MGHRA and CDR2 YSYEKL. The V and J ends lost 5 bases and 4 bases respectively, with 12 bases between them. CDR3: CASSGGRLGNTIYF. The CDR3 DNA reads as TGCGCCAGCAGCGGTGGACGGCTGGGAAACACCATATATTTT.

The chain links TRBV5-1 to TRBJ1-1; unclear D gene. The CDR3 consists of 13 residues. The V and J ends lost 1 base and 4 bases respectively, with 8 bases between them. Germline CDR1 SGHRS, CDR2 YFSETQ. The CDR3 sequence is CASSLWGGTEAFF. In DNA form, the CDR3 reads TGCGCCAGCAGCTTGTGGGGAGGCACTGAAGCTTTCTTT.

The rearrangement joins TRBV12-5 to TRBJ1-2; no definite D call. Germline values: CDR1 LGHNT, CDR2 FRNRAP. Deletions cut 6 bases from V and 8 bases from J, with 16 bases between. The CDR3 runs 13 residues. CDR3: CASGKHSREGYTF. As DNA, the CDR3 is TGTGCTAGTGGGAAACATTCAAGGGAGGGCTACACCTTC.

The genes are TRBV5-1 and TRBJ2-5; D ambiguous. Germline V gives CDR1 SGHRS, CDR2 YFSETQ. The CDR3 is 14 amino acids. Trimming removed 4 bases from V and 5 bases from J, with 15 bases in between. CDR3 sequence: CASSDLPEKETQYF. The CDR3 region has the DNA TGCGCCAGCAGCGACCTACCGGAAAAGGAGACCCAGTACTTC.

The chain uses TRBV10-3 and TRBJ1-2, with 10 bases fitting TRBD1. The germline CDR1 and CDR2 sequences are ENHRY and SYGVKD. The J segment lost 3 bases and the V segment lost 6 bases, leaving 13 bases of the junction unmatched. This CDR3 is built from 17 residues. The CDR3 coding sequence is TGTGCCATCAGGACAAGGAGGGACAGGGGTTTTGACTATGGCTACACCTTC. It codes for CAIRTRRDRGFDYGYTF.

The chain is built from TRBV11-3 and TRBJ2-1; 11 bases agree with TRBD2. This CDR3 has 16 residues. The germline V gene has CDR1 SGHNT and CDR2 YENEEA. The V segment lost 4 bases and the J segment 4 bases; nucleotides outside the gene matches: 6. The CDR3 loop is CASSSTLAGGYNEQFF. The CDR3 DNA sequence: TGTGCCAGCAGCTCTACTCTAGCGGGGGGTTACAATGAGCAGTTCTTC. The full variable domain, in which reference TRBV11-3 and TRBJ2-1 provide the parts outside the CDR3, is EAGVVQSPRYKIIEKKQPVAFWCNPISGHNTLYWYLQNLGQGPELLIRYENEEAVDDSQLPKDRFSAERLKGVDSTLKIQPAELGDSAVYLCASSSTLAGGYNEQFFGPGTRLTVL.

This clone appeared a single time. The V gene is TRBV9, the J gene TRBJ2-7; possibly TRBD1 for D (5 bases). The V end was cut by 3 bases, the J end by 3 bases, with 16 bases between. This CDR3 is built from 15 residues. Germline CDR1 reads SGDLS; CDR2 reads YYNGEE. The CDR3 region is CASSAGRVGDYEQYF. The CDR3 DNA follows: TGTGCCAGCAGCGCGGGCAGGGTAGGGGACTACGAGCAGTACTTC.

J is TRBJ2-7 and V is TRBV7-2, with 9 bases fitting TRBD1. This CDR3 has 14 amino acids. Germline V CDR1 and CDR2: SGHTA, FQGNSA. The trim removed 3 bases at V and 6 bases at J, leaving 6 bases unmatched. The CDR3 sequence: CASSFATGGGEQYF. CDR3 DNA sequence: TGTGCCAGCAGCTTTGCTACAGGGGGCGGCGAGCAGTACTTC.

The rearrangement uses TRBV7-3 and TRBJ2-3, with 13 positions matching TRBD2. The V segment lost 5 bases and the J segment 6 bases; nucleotides outside the gene matches: 5. CDR1 and CDR2 from the germline V gene are SGHTA and FQGTGA. This CDR3 region has 15 residues. The CDR3 loop is CASSPGLAGVDTQYF. The CDR3 DNA follows: TGTGCCAGCAGCCCAGGACTAGCGGGAGTGGATACGCAGTATTTT.

CDR3 sequence: CASSLSGGETQYF. DNA of the CDR3: TGTGCCAGCAGTTTATCCGGAGGGGAGACCCAGTACTTC. V usage is TRBV28 and J usage is TRBJ2-5; TRBD2 might be the D (6 bases). Trimming cost V 1 base and J 5 bases, with 8 bases left between them. The germline CDR1 and CDR2 sequences are MDHEN and SYDVKM. The CDR3 loop spans 13 amino acids.